Below, 25 T cell receptor beta chains from the same sample are listed, as sequenced in a study of technical replicates of blood from a few donors. Clones were sequenced by immunoSEQ multiplex PCR, and TCRdb holds only the in-frame ones, with some missing. The sample carries about 89,000 clones, just under 95% recorded once. Sequenced material: T cells isolated from PBMCs. The receptors stem from a human donor in good health.

This CDR3 reads CASSERTGLREKLFF. Written as DNA, the CDR3 is TGTGCCAGCAGCGAGCGGACAGGGCTTAGGGAAAAACTGTTTTTT. This chain joins TRBV9 and TRBJ1-4, with 8 bases lining up with TRBD1. The CDR3 extends over 15 amino acids. Germline assignment: CDR1 SGDLS and CDR2 YYNGEE. Losses at the gene ends were 3 bases for V and 8 bases for J; bases not matched to a gene: 9.

The sample holds a few counts of this clone. The chain has TRBV7-6 and TRBJ2-1; 9 bases align to TRBD2. CDR3 length: 16 amino acids. Germline values: CDR1 SGHVS, CDR2 FNYEAQ. V trimming: 3 bases; J trimming: 2 bases; junction bases outside the gene matches: 5. The CDR3, as DNA: TGTGCCAGCAGCTTGAATAGCGGGAGCCCCTACAATGAGCAGTTCTTC. Translation gives CASSLNSGSPYNEQFF.

The chain's CDR3 is CASSLVRGNTEAFF. CDR3 DNA: TGTGCCAGCAGCTTAGTCCGGGGGAACACTGAAGCTTTCTTT. The rearrangement joins TRBV13 to TRBJ1-1, with D unclear. V gave up 1 base and J gave up 1 base, with 7 bases separating them. The CDR3 totals 14 residues. CDR1 is PRHDT, CDR2 FYEKMQ, per germline (reference sequence). Combining the CDR3 with reference TRBV13 and TRBJ1-1 gives the whole variable domain AAGVIQSPRHLIKEKRETATLKCYPIPRHDTVYWYQQGPGQDPQFLISFYEKMQSDKGSIPDRFSAQQFSDYHSELNMSSLELGDSALYFCASSLVRGNTEAFFGQGTRLTVV.

V gene TRBV5-1 combines with J gene TRBJ2-7, with 9 bases identical to TRBD1. The CDR3 covers 14 residues. V lost 4 bases to trimming and J lost 5 bases; unmatched junction nucleotides: 7. The V gene's germline CDR1 is SGHRS and CDR2 YFSETQ. The CDR3 loop reads CASSPGQGYDEQYF. DNA for the CDR3: TGCGCCAGCAGCCCGGGACAGGGTTACGACGAGCAGTACTTC.

The J gene is TRBJ2-5, the V gene TRBV10-3, with TRBD2 matching over 9 bases. Trimming cost V 8 bases and J 3 bases; bases outside gene matches: 7. Looked up from germline, CDR1 is ENHRY and CDR2 is SYGVKD. This CDR3 has 14 amino acids. The CDR3 DNA reads TGTGCCATCGCGAGTCCTAGCGGGAAAGAGACCCAGTACTTC. The encoded protein is CAIASPSGKETQYF.

This clone was counted a single time. The rearrangement links TRBV6-1 to TRBJ1-2; maybe TRBD1 (5 bases). Trimming stripped 8 bases from V and 4 bases from J, with 20 bases between. Looked up from germline, CDR1 is MNHNS and CDR2 is SASEGT. This CDR3 region has 15 residues. CDR3 nucleotides: TGTGCCAGCCAGGCGGGGGTCTCGGAGGGCTATGGCTACACCTTC. It specifies CASQAGVSEGYGYTF.

The chain uses TRBV6-1 and TRBJ2-6; D might be TRBD1 (6 bases). Germline values: CDR1 MNHNS, CDR2 SASEGT. The CDR3 loop spans 15 amino acids. Trimming removed 3 bases from V and 0 bases from J, with 6 bases in between. This CDR3 reads CASSEDSSGANVLTF. The CDR3 DNA reads TGTGCCAGCAGTGAGGACAGCTCTGGGGCCAACGTCCTGACTTTC.

The rearrangement links TRBV6-1 to TRBJ2-7; no firm D call. Per the germline V gene, CDR1 is MNHNS and CDR2 is SASEGT. The V end lost 6 bases, the J end lost 0 bases, and 9 bases lay between the germline ends. CDR3 length: 13 amino acids. The CDR3 here is CASRMYSSYEQYF. The CDR3 region has the DNA TGTGCCAGCAGGATGTACAGCTCCTACGAGCAGTACTTC.

V usage is TRBV10-3 and J usage is TRBJ2-5; 7 bases are shared with TRBD1. Germline CDR1 and CDR2: ENHRY and SYGVKD. The CDR3 covers 14 residues. After removal of 6 bases from V and 1 base from J, the junction contained 5 bases not matched to a gene. CDR3 sequence reads: CAIREGATQETQYF. CDR3 in DNA: TGTGCCATCAGAGAGGGGGCGACCCAAGAGACCCAGTACTTC.

This clone was counted only a few times. The V call is TRBV7-6, the J call TRBJ1-1; 10 bases align to TRBD1. V was clipped by 4 bases and J by 7 bases; unmatched bases: 9. Germline CDR1 SGHVS, CDR2 FNYEAQ. The length of the CDR3 is 15 residues. Here the CDR3 DNA reads TGTGCCAGCAGCTCCCCCGGGACAGGGGCCCTTGAAGCTTTCTTT. This sequence encodes CASSSPGTGALEAFF.

V gene TRBV4-1 combines with J gene TRBJ2-2; D not certain. The CDR3 contains 13 residues. Per the germline V gene, CDR1 is MGHRA and CDR2 is YSYEKL. Between the trimmed V and J ends, which lost 2 bases and 6 bases, there was a span of 7 bases. CDR3 residues: CASSQRAAGELFF. DNA of the CDR3: TGCGCCAGCAGCCAAAGAGCTGCCGGGGAGCTGTTTTTT.

The chain is built from TRBV15 and TRBJ2-5; 12 bases are a match to TRBD2. V trimming: 0 bases; J trimming: 5 bases; junction bases outside the gene matches: 7. The CDR3 runs to 17 residues. The germline V gene encodes CDR1 LNHNV and CDR2 YYDKDF (reference sequence). DNA of the CDR3: TGTGCCACCAGCAGAGAATCTAGCGGGAGGGGAGGGGAGACCCAGTACTTC. This codes for CATSRESSGRGGETQYF. Variable domain in full (rest from reference TRBV15 and TRBJ2-5): DAMVIQNPRYQVTQFGKPVTLSCSQTLNHNVMYWYQQKSSQAPKLLFHYYDKDFNNEADTPDNFQSRRPNTSFCFLDIRSPGLGDTAMYLCATSRESSGRGGETQYFGPGTRLLVL.

The chain carries TRBV6-5 and TRBJ1-4; TRBD1 might be the D (6 bases). This CDR3 is 15 amino acids long. Germline V gene data show CDR1 as MNHEY and CDR2 as SVGAGI. Deletions cut 4 bases from V and 3 bases from J, with 12 bases between. DNA of the CDR3: TGTGCCAGCAGTTCCCAGGGGTTTTCTAATGAAAAACTGTTTTTT. It codes for CASSSQGFSNEKLFF.

The V gene is TRBV4-2, the J gene TRBJ2-7; no definite D call. The CDR3 is 13 amino acids. V lost 2 bases and J lost 2, with 7 bases in between. Germline values: CDR1 LGHNA, CDR2 YNFKEQ. The CDR3 nucleotides read TGTGCCAGCAGCCAAAGCCCCGCCTACGAGCAGTACTTC. This gives the protein CASSQSPAYEQYF.

This chain joins TRBV30 and TRBJ1-4, with no clear D. The V gene lost 0 bases and the J gene lost 0 bases, with 8 bases spanning the gap. CDR3 size: 15 residues. Germline V lookup: CDR1 GTSNPN, CDR2 SVGIG (reference sequence). CDR3 sequence reads: CAWSVTSATNEKLFF. The CDR3 DNA reads as TGTGCCTGGAGTGTAACGTCAGCAACTAATGAAAAACTGTTTTTT.

CDR3 bases: TGTGCCAGCAGCTTTAGCGGGGGGGCCGGAGAGACCCAGTACTTC. As protein: CASSFSGGAGETQYF. This chain uses TRBV7-3 with TRBJ2-5, with 11 bases identical to TRBD2. This CDR3 has 15 residues. V shed 3 bases and J 4 bases; nucleotides not matched to a gene: 4. Germline-derived CDR1 and CDR2 are SGHTA and FQGTGA.

The chain uses TRBV11-3 and TRBJ2-7, with D tentatively TRBD1 (6 bases). Trimming took 7 bases from V and 0 from J, leaving 16 bases between them. Germline CDR1 SGHNT, CDR2 YENEEA. There are 15 residues in the CDR3. CDR3 region: CASTHRQAPSYEQYF. The CDR3 nucleotides are TGTGCCAGCACTCATCGACAGGCACCCTCCTACGAGCAGTACTTC.

The V gene is TRBV6-1, the J gene TRBJ2-5; 8 nucleotides match TRBD2. V gave up 1 base and J gave up 1 base; unmatched junction bases: 5. The CDR3 length is 16 residues. Germline V gene data show CDR1 as MNHNS and CDR2 as SASEGT. The CDR3 DNA reads TGTGCCAGCAGTGAAGGGCCAGCGGGGGTCCAAGAGACCCAGTACTTC. This encodes CASSEGPAGVQETQYF.

The genes are TRBV4-1 and TRBJ2-1; 15 nucleotides agree with TRBD2. The germline V gene has CDR1 MGHRA and CDR2 YSYEKL. The CDR3 spans 16 residues. The J segment lost 8 bases and the V segment lost 6 bases, leaving 8 bases of the junction unmatched. CDR3 region: CASRGGTSGRFDEQFF. The CDR3 DNA is TGCGCCAGCAGAGGCGGGACTAGCGGGAGGTTCGATGAGCAGTTCTTC.

The rearrangement joins TRBV6-5 to TRBJ1-4; TRBD1 matches 10 bases. J was trimmed by 8 bases and V by 5 bases; bases with no gene match: 8. Germline lookup yields CDR1 MNHEY and CDR2 SVGAGI. This CDR3 is 15 amino acids long. The CDR3 here is CASSQETGGREKLFF. CDR3 DNA sequence: TGTGCCAGCAGTCAGGAGACAGGGGGCCGGGAAAAACTGTTTTTT.

The chain combines TRBV5-1 with TRBJ1-3; 11 bases are a match to TRBD1. The V segment lost 3 bases and the J segment 2 bases; nucleotides outside the gene matches: 4. Germline V lookup: CDR1 SGHRS, CDR2 YFSETQ. This CDR3 is built from 16 residues. The CDR3, as DNA: TGCGCCAGCAGCTCGGGACAGGGGGTCGCTGGAAACACCATATATTTT. Translating gives CASSSGQGVAGNTIYF.

The V and J genes are TRBV11-2 and TRBJ2-2, with D possibly matching TRBD2 (5 bases). Trimming stripped 4 bases from V and 5 bases from J, with 23 bases between. The CDR3 is made up of 18 amino acids. Germline-derived CDR1 and CDR2 are SGHAT and FQNNGV. As DNA, the CDR3 is TGTGCCAGCAGCTCCCGCCCGGGAATTCTCCTGGCTACCGGGGAGCTGTTTTTT. Protein product: CASSSRPGILLATGELFF.

The chain has TRBV19 and TRBJ2-7, with D possibly TRBD2 on 6 matching bases. This CDR3 contains 14 residues. The V end lost 7 bases, the J end lost 2 bases, and 15 bases lay between the germline ends. CDR1 is LNHDA and CDR2 is SQIVND in the germline V gene (reference sequence). The DNA of the CDR3 is TGTGCCAGTACCCCCGGGACGGGAGCCTACGAGCAGTACTTC. Its protein is CASTPGTGAYEQYF.

This chain connects TRBV5-4 to TRBJ2-5; TRBD2 matches 11 bases. The CDR3 is 16 residues long. The germline V gene encodes CDR1 SGHNT and CDR2 YYREEE (reference sequence). V lost 0 bases, J lost 1 base, and 2 bases stayed unmatched. CDR3 region: CASSLGGLAAQETQYF. The CDR3 coding sequence is TGTGCCAGCAGCTTGGGGGGACTAGCGGCCCAAGAGACCCAGTACTTC.

CDR3 DNA: TGTGCCAGCAGTAACCAGGATGCAACTAATGAAAAACTGTTTTTT. Residues: CASSNQDATNEKLFF. The J gene is TRBJ1-4, the V gene TRBV6-1; D uncertain. Germline V gene lookup returns CDR1 MNHNS and CDR2 SASEGT. V dropped 5 bases and J dropped 0 bases, with 10 bases sitting between them. The CDR3 totals 15 residues.